These T cell receptor beta chains were read from a single sample in a study of blood T cell repertoires in COVID-19. The assay was immunoSEQ multiplex PCR, and TCRdb's table has in-frame clones only and misses some. The table lists about 140,000 clones, about 76% of them singletons. Sequencing was performed on peripheral blood. These receptors all stem from a woman aged 55-75 years with active or convalescent COVID-19. Each CDR3 is given with its conserved first and last residue. The D gene is left open where the match is weak. Expanded clones are given a class, and other clones once, few, many or no size at all.

>TRBJ1-2|TRBD1|few|TRBV11-2
CASSPDRDSGYTF
TGTGCCAGCAGCCCAGACAGGGACAGCGGCTACACCTTC
>TRBJ1-5|.|.|TRBV28
CASSSLPTGYSNQPQHF
TGTGCCAGCAGTTCCCTCCCGACAGGTTATAGCAATCAGCCCCAGCATTTT
>TRBJ1-6|TRBD1|.|TRBV28
CASSVGQAVSSYNSPLHF
TGTGCCAGCAGCGTCGGACAGGCGGTTAGCTCCTATAATTCACCCCTCCACTTT
>TRBJ2-3|TRBD2|once|TRBV5-4
CASSLDSGRRLSTDTQYF
TGTGCCAGCAGCTTGGATAGCGGGAGGCGACTAAGCACAGATACGCAGTATTTT
>TRBJ1-2|TRBD1|.|TRBV6-5
CASSSRQGVYGYTF
TGTGCCAGCAGTTCCCGACAGGGGGTCTATGGCTACACCTTC
>TRBJ2-1|.|few|TRBV7-8
CASSLKGGDYNEQFF
TGTGCCAGCAGCTTAAAGGGCGGGGACTACAATGAGCAGTTCTTC
>TRBJ1-6|.|.|TRBV2
CASSPRTAGYGNSPLHF
TGTGCCAGCAGCCCGCGGACGGCGGGATATGGTAATTCACCCCTCCACTTT
>TRBJ2-3|TRBD2|.|TRBV15
CATSKGGRTDTQYF
TGTGCCACCAGCAAGGGCGGGAGAACAGATACGCAGTATTTT
>TRBJ1-3|TRBD1|.|TRBV11-2
CASSLDRVGNTIYF
TGTGCCAGCAGCTTGGACAGGGTTGGAAACACCATATATTTT
>TRBJ2-1|.|.|TRBV6-5
CASSTDRASYNEQFF
TGTGCCAGCAGTACAGATCGAGCATCCTACAATGAGCAGTTCTTC
>TRBJ2-3|.|.|TRBV9
CASSGLGSSTDTQYF
TGTGCCAGCAGCGGACTCGGGAGTAGCACAGATACGCAGTATTTT
>TRBJ2-1|.|.|TRBV19
CASSMDGRGEQFF
TGTGCCAGTAGTATGGACGGGAGAGGTGAGCAGTTCTTC
>TRBJ1-1|TRBD1|.|TRBV28
CASSLQDRASFF
TGTGCCAGCAGTTTACAGGACAGGGCCTCTTTCTTT